The 4 T cell receptor beta chains reported below all come from one sample, sequenced in a study. TRBV12-4/TRBJ1-2 clonotypes were amplified with adaptor-ligated barcode primers. In TCRdb, the multiplex PCR reads were re-called with MiXCR into one record per CDR3 protein. The sample lists 750 to 1,000 distinct CDR3 sequences, 5.5% to 6% occurring once. The sample consisted of tumor-infiltrating naive CD4+ T cells sorted from the breast tumor. As to subset: naive CD4+ T cells, CD4+CD45RA+CD25-. The source of these receptors is a female donor with breast cancer.

This clonotype is labeled medium-sized. The CDR3 here is CASSLQGPYGYTF. In DNA, the CDR3 is TGTGCCAGCAGTTTACAGGGTCCCTATGGCTACACCTTC. This sequence joins TRBV12-3 or TRBV12-4 and TRBJ1-2; a possible D gene is TRBD1 (5 bases). The CDR3 extends over 13 amino acids. With 2 bases removed from V and 4 bases from J, the gap between germline ends came to 8 bases.

This clonotype was seen many times. This chain links TRBV12-3 or TRBV12-4 with TRBJ1-2; no reliable D call. This CDR3 contains 12 residues. Trimming stripped 3 bases from V and 8 bases from J, with 10 bases between. The CDR3 coding sequence is TGTGCCAGCAGTTTGGGAGGAGGAGGCTACACCTTC. Amino acids: CASSLGGGGYTF.

By its share, this clonotype is medium-sized (0.01 to 0.1%). The chain carries TRBV12-3 or TRBV12-4 and TRBJ1-2, with D maybe TRBD1 (5 bases). Deletions cut 2 bases from V and 7 bases from J, with 5 bases between. This CDR3 has 11 residues. The DNA for the CDR3 is TGTGCCAGCAGTTTACAGGGTGGCTACACCTTC. Amino acid sequence: CASSLQGGYTF.

Judged by abundance, this clonotype is medium-sized (0.01 to 0.1%). V and J are TRBV12-3 or TRBV12-4 and TRBJ1-2, with a possible D match to TRBD1 (5 bases). The V and J ends lost 7 bases and 8 bases respectively, with 38 bases between them. The CDR3 runs to 20 residues. The CDR3 DNA follows: TGTGCCAGCACACCGGGACCACAGACTGAACGGGGTCCCAGGAGATACGGCTACACCTTC. Encoded protein: CASTPGPQTERGPRRYGYTF.